The rows below give T cell receptor beta chains drawn from one sample of a study of early T cells in non-severe SARS-CoV-2 infection. Via MiXCR, TCRdb re-called the 5' RACE reads, giving one row per CDR3 protein. The sample holds fewer than 80,000 distinct CDR3 sequences; around a tenth are singletons and the top ten take less than 6.5%. Input material: whole blood. The receptors come from an adult who was a healthcare worker with PCR-confirmed SARS-CoV-2 infection or an uninfected control (not recorded which). Each CDR3 is given with its conserved first and last residue. The order of the fields is clone size, J gene, V gene, D gene, CDR3 protein, CDR3 DNA. A D gene is named only where the DNA matches it firmly. Size tells how often a clone was seen (once, few, many) or the class of an expanded clone, and some rows leave it out.

size: few; J: TRBJ1-1; V: TRBV6-2/TRBV6-3; D: -; CDR3: CASRGSTGEAFF; DNA: TGTGCCAGCAGGGGATCGACTGGGGAGGCTTTCTTT
size: -; J: TRBJ2-7; V: TRBV11-2; D: -; CDR3: CASSLVPGGGYEQYF; DNA: TGTGCCAGCAGCTTAGTACCAGGGGGAGGCTACGAGCAGTACTTC
size: few; J: TRBJ2-2; V: TRBV2; D: -; CDR3: CASSGLQNTGELFF; DNA: TGTGCCAGCAGTGGGCTGCAGAACACCGGGGAGCTGTTTTTT
size: few; J: TRBJ2-1; V: TRBV27; D: TRBD2; CDR3: CASSLIGTSGTASYEQFF; DNA: TGTGCCAGCAGTTTAATCGGGACTAGCGGGACCGCGAGTTATGAGCAGTTCTTC
size: few; J: TRBJ2-7; V: TRBV5-1; D: TRBD1; CDR3: CASSWGQGEQYF; DNA: TGCGCCAGCAGCTGGGGACAGGGGGAGCAGTACTTC
size: many; J: TRBJ1-2; V: TRBV4-3; D: -; CDR3: CASSQGLAYGYTF; DNA: TGCGCCAGCAGCCAAGGTCTGGCCTATGGCTACACCTTC
size: many; J: TRBJ2-6; V: TRBV6-5; D: -; CDR3: CASSYSSSGANVLTF; DNA: TGTGCCAGCAGTTACTCTAGCTCTGGGGCCAACGTCCTGACTTTC
size: few; J: TRBJ2-7; V: TRBV29-1; D: TRBD1; CDR3: CSAGQVFHEQYF; DNA: TGCAGCGCGGGACAGGTGTTCCACGAGCAGTACTTC
size: many; J: TRBJ2-7; V: TRBV11-2; D: -; CDR3: CASSTQGREQYF; DNA: TGTGCCAGCAGCACACAGGGACGCGAGCAGTACTTC
size: many; J: TRBJ1-5; V: TRBV5-1; D: -; CDR3: CASSVGGGNQPQHF; DNA: TGCGCCAGCAGCGTCGGTGGAGGCAATCAGCCCCAGCATTTT
size: -; J: TRBJ2-3; V: TRBV24-1; D: TRBD2; CDR3: CATSDQSGTIADTQYF; DNA: TGTGCCACCAGTGACCAGAGCGGGACGATCGCAGATACGCAGTATTTT
size: many; J: TRBJ2-1; V: TRBV4-3; D: TRBD2; CDR3: CASSQDSGSAYNEQFF; DNA: TGCGCCAGCAGCCAAGATAGCGGGAGCGCCTACAATGAGCAGTTCTTC
size: many; J: TRBJ2-6; V: TRBV6-2/TRBV6-3; D: -; CDR3: CASAQSGANVLTF; DNA: TGTGCCAGCGCCCAGTCTGGGGCCAACGTCCTGACTTTC
size: -; J: TRBJ2-3; V: TRBV5-8; D: -; CDR3: CASSRGFNTDTQYF; DNA: TGTGCCAGCAGCCGGGGATTTAACACAGATACGCAGTATTTT
size: many; J: TRBJ2-5; V: TRBV7-9; D: TRBD2; CDR3: CASSSSGTQETQYF; DNA: TGTGCCAGCAGCTCTAGCGGGACTCAAGAGACCCAGTACTTC
size: many; J: TRBJ2-3; V: TRBV2; D: TRBD1; CDR3: CASRGTGEDTQYF; DNA: TGTGCCAGCAGGGGGACAGGGGAAGATACGCAGTATTTT
size: many; J: TRBJ2-2; V: TRBV3-1; D: -; CDR3: CASSQRPGPNTGELFF; DNA: TGTGCCAGCAGCCAACGGCCCGGACCCAACACCGGGGAGCTGTTTTTT
size: -; J: TRBJ2-1; V: TRBV5-1; D: -; CDR3: CATREHNEQFF; DNA: TGCGCCACCCGCGAACACAATGAGCAGTTCTTC
size: many; J: TRBJ1-2; V: TRBV6-1; D: TRBD1; CDR3: CASSARDRGYGYTF; DNA: TGTGCCAGCAGTGCGCGTGACAGGGGATATGGCTACACCTTC
size: -; J: TRBJ2-7; V: TRBV5-3; D: TRBD1; CDR3: CARTPGQGTYEQYF; DNA: TGTGCCAGAACGCCGGGACAGGGGACCTACGAGCAGTACTTC
size: -; J: TRBJ1-6; V: TRBV11-1; D: TRBD1; CDR3: CASSQQGAASPLHF; DNA: TGTGCCAGCAGCCAACAGGGGGCCGCCTCACCCCTCCACTTT
size: many; J: TRBJ2-3; V: TRBV3-1; D: TRBD2; CDR3: CASSRASGASTQYF; DNA: TGTGCCAGCAGCCGGGCTAGCGGGGCGAGCACGCAGTATTTT
size: many; J: TRBJ1-4; V: TRBV14; D: -; CDR3: CASSLWDGEKLFF; DNA: TGTGCCAGCAGCCTATGGGATGGGGAAAAACTGTTTTTT
size: -; J: TRBJ2-1; V: TRBV15; D: -; CDR3: CATSRPGDLRSYNEQFF; DNA: TGTGCCACCAGCAGACCAGGGGACTTGCGCTCTTACAATGAGCAGTTCTTC
size: few; J: TRBJ2-3; V: TRBV6-6; D: -; CDR3: CASSSRAGHPTDTQYF; DNA: TGTGCCAGCAGTTCGCGGGCGGGACACCCCACAGATACGCAGTATTTT
size: once; J: TRBJ2-2; V: TRBV10-1; D: -; CDR3: CASSQEGQLNTGELFF; DNA: TGCGCCAGCAGTCAGGAGGGGCAGCTGAACACCGGGGAGCTGTTTTTT
size: many; J: TRBJ1-5; V: TRBV18; D: TRBD1; CDR3: CASSPMGQGINQPQHF; DNA: TGTGCCAGCTCACCAATGGGACAGGGGATCAATCAGCCCCAGCATTTT
size: few; J: TRBJ2-2; V: TRBV7-2; D: -; CDR3: CASSSLGSGELFF; DNA: TGTGCCAGCAGCTCCCTAGGGTCCGGGGAGCTGTTTTTT
size: -; J: TRBJ2-7; V: TRBV20-1; D: -; CDR3: CSARGRVGPGQYF; DNA: TGCAGTGCTAGAGGGCGTGTGGGACCCGGGCAGTACTTC
size: few; J: TRBJ1-2; V: TRBV28; D: -; CDR3: CASDRGTNYGYTF; DNA: TGTGCCAGTGATCGGGGCACTAACTATGGCTACACCTTC
size: -; J: TRBJ2-3; V: TRBV7-2; D: TRBD1; CDR3: CASSLEATGSFGRTQYF; DNA: TGTGCCAGCAGCTTAGAAGCGACAGGGAGTTTCGGGCGGACGCAGTATTTT
size: many; J: TRBJ2-5; V: TRBV5-4; D: -; CDR3: CASSLSQNQETQYF; DNA: TGTGCCAGCAGCTTGTCTCAGAACCAAGAGACCCAGTACTTC
size: many; J: TRBJ2-7; V: TRBV7-9; D: TRBD2; CDR3: CASSPLAGTYEQYF; DNA: TGTGCCAGCAGCCCGCTAGCGGGGACCTACGAGCAGTACTTC
size: many; J: TRBJ2-7; V: TRBV3-1; D: -; CDR3: CAVGWRGEQYF; DNA: TGTGCCGTCGGATGGCGAGGCGAGCAGTACTTC
size: many; J: TRBJ2-5; V: TRBV4-2; D: TRBD2; CDR3: CASSPLAGGRETQYF; DNA: TGTGCCAGCAGCCCACTAGCGGGGGGGCGAGAGACCCAGTACTTC
size: -; J: TRBJ2-1; V: TRBV7-2; D: -; CDR3: CASSLRWDNEQFF; DNA: TGTGCCAGCAGCTTACGCTGGGATAATGAGCAGTTCTTC
size: -; J: TRBJ1-6; V: TRBV5-4; D: -; CDR3: CASRTGSDNSPLHF; DNA: TGTGCCAGCAGAACAGGATCGGATAATTCACCCCTCCACTTT